Sequencing of this TCR beta chain was carried out in a study of early T cells in non-severe SARS-CoV-2 infection. Study context: Bulk RNA isolated from unsorted whole blood underwent sequencing; chains were not paired. The study's findings and limits: CD4 and private specificities were missed by VDJdb matching, which favored anti-spike CD8 responses.

Points on this clonotype: Antigen: not known.

Unique molecular identifiers (one per individual cDNA molecule) were attached. From the 5' RACE reads, TCRdb called clonotypes with MiXCR, one entry per CDR3 protein. The repertoire has tens of thousands of distinct CDR3 sequences, about 16% of them found once; the top ten carry over 4%. This receptor was obtained from an adult who was a healthcare worker with PCR-confirmed SARS-CoV-2 infection or an uninfected control (not recorded which). The source material was whole blood, sampled at baseline.

In DNA form, the CDR3 reads TGTGCCAGCAGCTTTCTAGGGCAGGGGGCAAGTGATACGCAGTATTTT. Protein product: CASSFLGQGASDTQYF. The genes are TRBV7-2 and TRBJ2-3; 8 nucleotides match TRBD1. The CDR3 is 16 amino acids. Germline-derived CDR1 and CDR2 are SGHTA and FQGNSA. V shed 3 bases and J 6 bases; nucleotides not matched to a gene: 11.